Described below is a single T cell receptor beta chain sequence and its context. Its antigen is unknown. This record belongs to a study of T cell responses to AZD1222 COVID-19 vaccine. Study-wide findings and caveats: Spike-specific TCR repertoires showed rising breadth and depth after two AZD1222 doses.

V dropped 3 bases and J dropped 6; count of bases not matched to a gene: 12. Germline V gives CDR1 SGHRS, CDR2 YFSETQ. CDR3 length equals 15 residues. TCRdb keeps only in-frame clones here, not all; method: immunoSEQ multiplex PCR. Here the sample spans about 180,000 clones, about 86% being singletons. This chain connects TRBV5-1 to TRBJ2-7, with 7 bases matching TRBD1. The sample was peripheral blood, taken 28 days after the second AZD1222 dose. The source of this sequence is an adult who received the AZD1222 COVID-19 vaccine. Here the CDR3 reads CASSSLTGKPSEQYF. CDR3 in DNA: TGCGCCAGCAGCTCTTTGACAGGGAAGCCGTCCGAGCAGTACTTC.